This T cell receptor (beta chain) is drawn from a study of blood T cells in healthy people across ages. From germline, CDR1 is LGHNA and CDR2 YSLEER. The germline V and J ends were trimmed by 2 bases and 6 bases, with 11 bases remaining between them. The CDR3 totals 14 residues. Primed by a sample-barcoded 5' primer and a J-beta primer mix, a second PCR proceeded for roughly 7 to 12 cycles. TCRdb re-called the 5' RACE reads with MiXCR, one entry per CDR3 protein. Counted here are roughly 500,000 distinct CDR3 sequences, 27% occurring once; the ten biggest clones make up roughly 18%. Sequencing input: blood. The chain uses TRBV4-3 and TRBJ2-4; the D gene is possibly TRBD2 (6 bases). This TCR came from a woman in her 70s in good health. The CDR3 nucleotides read TGCGCCAGCAGCCAACAGGCCGGGGGAAACATTCAGTACTTC. It is translated as CASSQQAGGNIQYF.